The TCR beta chain described here comes from a study of shared clonotypes between healthy human individuals. As defined, naive CD8 cells were CD45RO-negative and positively selected for CCR7, with terminally differentiated effector memory CD45RA+ cells excluded. Germline V CDR1 and CDR2: MNHEY, SMNVEV (reference sequence). Trimming pared 8 bases from V and 1 base from J, leaving 14 bases between. CDR3 length: 14 residues. The data were produced by immunoSEQ multiplex PCR, yet TCRdb's version contains in-frame clones alone and is incomplete. The table lists roughly 2,000,000 clones, about 93% of them singletons.

The sample taken for sequencing was naive CD8+ T cells from PBMCs. V is TRBV27 and J is TRBJ1-1; D uncertain. This receptor was taken from a man younger than 35 in good health. Some clones in this sample may be carry-over from other donors' samples. This CDR3 reads CASGGVGWNTEAFF. The CDR3 DNA is TGTGCCAGCGGCGGAGTCGGGTGGAACACTGAAGCTTTCTTT.